Each of the 27 T cell receptor beta chains below was sequenced from the same sample in a study of T-cell memory formation after mild COVID-19. In TCRdb, the 5' RACE reads were re-called with MiXCR into one record per CDR3 protein. The table has around 110,000 distinct CDR3 sequences, about 18% seen once. The sample comprised PBMCs or a T cell subset sorted from them (not recorded which). The receptors were gathered from an adult woman who had mild COVID-19 (a few samples of this study predate the infection). Cell type and time point are not known.

Only a few counts were recorded for this clonotype. The V and J genes are TRBV7-3 and TRBJ2-3, with TRBD2 matching over 10 bases. Germline V CDR1 and CDR2: SGHTA, FQGTGA. The J segment lost 1 base and the V segment lost 3 bases, leaving 4 bases of the junction unmatched. This CDR3 has 16 amino acids. The CDR3 loop reads CASSFGLAGGTDTQYF. The CDR3 nucleotides read TGTGCCAGCAGCTTCGGGCTAGCGGGAGGCACAGATACGCAGTATTTT.

This clonotype was detected only a few times. V and J are TRBV6-6 and TRBJ2-3, with TRBD2 matching over 7 bases. The CDR3 is made up of 15 amino acids. Germline V gives CDR1 MNHNY, CDR2 SVGAGI (reference sequence). After removal of 7 bases from V and 2 bases from J, the junction contained 9 bases not matched to a gene. DNA for the CDR3: TGTGCCAGCACGCCTTGGCGGGGGAACACAGATACGCAGTATTTT. This gives the protein CASTPWRGNTDTQYF.

A few counts support this clonotype. The J gene is TRBJ2-7, the V gene TRBV15, with 9 bases fitting TRBD1. The CDR3 has 14 amino acids. The V segment lost 5 bases and the J segment 6 bases; nucleotides outside the gene matches: 8. Germline loops: CDR1 LNHNV, CDR2 YYDKDF (reference sequence). CDR3 in amino acids: CATSYGQGPSEQYF. The DNA for the CDR3 is TGTGCCACCAGCTACGGACAGGGGCCGAGCGAGCAGTACTTC.

The rearrangement joins TRBV12-3 or TRBV12-4 to TRBJ2-7; D ambiguous. The length of the CDR3 is 13 residues. V was cut by 2 bases and J by 0 bases, with 5 bases left in between. The DNA for the CDR3 is TGTGCCAGCAGTTTAACACCCTCCTACGAGCAGTACGTC. This sequence encodes CASSLTPSYEQYV.

J is TRBJ2-3 and V is TRBV27; D unresolved. Germline V gene lookup returns CDR1 MNHEY and CDR2 SMNVEV (reference sequence). V was shortened by 6 bases and J by 6 bases, with 22 bases between the two germline ends. This CDR3 contains 16 residues. CDR3 sequence: CASRIFGVRARDTQYF. The DNA of the CDR3 is TGTGCCAGCAGAATTTTCGGAGTGAGAGCTCGGGATACGCAGTATTTT.

This clonotype was observed a few times. The J gene is TRBJ2-1, the V gene TRBV27; 10 bases match TRBD2. Germline lookup yields CDR1 MNHEY and CDR2 SMNVEV (reference sequence). The CDR3 runs to 20 residues. The junction had 17 bases not matched to a gene; V was cut back by 6 bases and J by 0 bases. The CDR3 is CASRTSVAGGPFSSYNEQFF. CDR3 bases: TGTGCCAGCAGAACCTCGGTAGCGGGAGGTCCCTTTAGCTCCTACAATGAGCAGTTCTTC.

This clonotype was counted at least ten times. The chain carries TRBV7-9 and TRBJ2-5; D possibly corresponds to TRBD2 (5 bases). From germline, CDR1 is SEHNR and CDR2 FQNEAQ (reference sequence). The CDR3 is 14 residues long. Trimming pared 10 bases from V and 5 bases from J, leaving 20 bases between. CDR3 loop: CATPRGLLRETQYF. In nucleotides, the CDR3 is TGTGCCACCCCCCGCGGACTCCTCCGGGAGACCCAGTACTTC. Full variable domain (remainder filled in from reference TRBV7-9 and TRBJ2-5): DTGVSQNPRHKITKRGQNVTFRCDPISEHNRLYWYRQTLGQGPEFLTYFQNEAQLEKSRLLSDRFSAERPKGSFSTLEIQRTEQGDSAMYLCATPRGLLRETQYFGPGTRLLVL.

In its sample, this clonotype was seen a few times. J is TRBJ2-3 and V is TRBV4-2; 9 bases align to TRBD1. The CDR3 loop spans 14 amino acids. Germline V gene sequence: CDR1 LGHNA, CDR2 YNFKEQ. V trimming: 3 bases; J trimming: 6 bases; junction bases outside the gene matches: 4. Written as DNA, the CDR3 is TGTGCCAGCAGCCAGGGGACAGGGCCGGATACGCAGTATTTT. Translating gives CASSQGTGPDTQYF.

The chain employs TRBV21-1 and TRBJ2-7. TRBV21-1 is a known pseudogene. The CDR3 has 13 residues. The CDR3 nucleotides are TGTGCCAGCAGCAAGACCAAACATGGCGAGCAGTACTTC. Amino acid sequence: CASSKTKHGEQYF.

In this sample, this clonotype turned up a few times. This chain connects TRBV7-9 to TRBJ2-7, with D possibly TRBD2 on 5 matching bases. CDR3 length: 14 amino acids. V was clipped by 5 bases and J by 4 bases, with 15 bases between them. Germline V gives CDR1 SEHNR, CDR2 FQNEAQ (reference sequence). DNA for the CDR3: TGTGCCAGCAGCCGTTCCGGGAACTCATACGAGCAGTACTTC. Residues: CASSRSGNSYEQYF.

This clonotype was observed a few times. The V and J genes are TRBV4-1 and TRBJ1-3; no firm D call. V was trimmed by 0 bases and J by 4 bases, leaving 10 bases between them. In germline, CDR1 is MGHRA, CDR2 YSYEKL. There are 15 residues in the CDR3. The CDR3 sequence: CASSQESGWGNTIYF. CDR3 coding DNA: TGCGCCAGCAGCCAAGAATCGGGGTGGGGAAACACCATATATTTT.

The V gene is TRBV7-2, the J gene TRBJ2-1; D is possibly TRBD2 (6 bases). CDR3 length: 14 residues. The V end lost 4 bases, the J end lost 5 bases, and 12 bases lay between the germline ends. CDR1 is SGHTA, CDR2 FQGNSA, per germline. CDR3 coding DNA: TGTGCCAGCAGCTCCTGGGACTCTCACAATGAGCAGTTCTTC. Encoded protein: CASSSWDSHNEQFF.

This clonotype was seen a handful of times. V and J are TRBV7-3 and TRBJ2-5, with D perhaps TRBD1 (6 bases). The ends were cut back, 5 bases at V and 5 bases at J, with 18 bases in the middle. This CDR3 contains 15 residues. Germline V gene sequence: CDR1 SGHTA, CDR2 FQGTGA. CDR3 nucleotide sequence: TGTGCCAGCAGCCTCGATGCTGGTACAGGGGAGACCCAGTACTTC. This translates into CASSLDAGTGETQYF.

This chain connects TRBV20-1 to TRBJ1-1; D call uncertain. The CDR3 runs 11 residues. Trimming stripped 7 bases from V and 2 bases from J, with 8 bases between. Germline CDR1 DFQATT, CDR2 SNEGSKA (reference sequence). As DNA, the CDR3 is TGCAGTGTCCCGGGAAACACTGAAGCTTTCTTT. This encodes CSVPGNTEAFF.

This clonotype was found a few times. The chain joins TRBV29-1 to TRBJ2-7; 8 bases are a match to TRBD2. CDR3 length: 13 amino acids. The junction had 9 bases not matched to a gene; V was cut back by 4 bases and J by 7 bases. The germline gives CDR1 SQVTM, CDR2 ANQGSEA. The CDR3 bases are TGCAGCGTTGGACGGGAGGGCCCTGGGGAGCAGTACTTC. It is translated as CSVGREGPGEQYF.

This clonotype is medium-sized by share. V and J are TRBV29-1 and TRBJ2-6; 7 positions match TRBD2. J lost 1 base, V lost 7 bases, and 10 bases had no gene match. The CDR3 length is 16 residues. Germline V CDR1 and CDR2: SQVTM, ANQGSEA. CDR3: CSASSGEVSGANVLTF. As DNA, the CDR3 is TGCAGCGCATCTAGCGGCGAAGTATCTGGGGCCAACGTCCTGACTTTC.

This clonotype has more than one count but fewer than ten. The rearrangement uses TRBV7-9 and TRBJ2-5; 8 bases agree with TRBD2. The CDR3 extends over 13 amino acids. Germline CDR1 reads SEHNR; CDR2 reads FQNEAQ (reference sequence). J gave up 2 bases and V 4 bases, and 0 bases lay outside the gene matches. The CDR3 reads CASSSSGQETQYF. CDR3 sequence (DNA): TGTGCCAGCAGCTCTAGCGGGCAAGAGACCCAGTACTTC.

The chain carries TRBV5-6 and TRBJ1-4; TRBD1 matches 9 bases. With V trimmed by 4 bases and J by 10 bases, 8 bases remained unmatched. Germline assignment: CDR1 SGHDT and CDR2 YYEEEE. The CDR3 loop spans 14 amino acids. The CDR3 protein is CASSPGTGYGKLFF. CDR3 bases: TGTGCCAGCAGCCCAGGGACAGGGTATGGAAAACTGTTTTTT.

This clonotype has at least ten counts. This sequence joins TRBV4-3 and TRBJ2-1, with TRBD2 as a possible D gene (5 bases). The CDR3 contains 13 residues. The germline V and J ends were trimmed by 0 bases and 10 bases, with 10 bases remaining between them. CDR1 and CDR2 from the germline V gene are LGHNA and YSLEER. CDR3 bases: TGCGCCAGCAGCCAAGAGGCAGAGCGGGAGCAGTTCTTC. Amino acid sequence: CASSQEAEREQFF.

This chain connects TRBV5-6 to TRBJ2-1; D is unclear. CDR3 length: 14 amino acids. Germline CDR1 and CDR2: SGHDT and YYEEEE. The V and J ends lost 4 bases and 6 bases respectively, with 14 bases between them. The CDR3 reads CASSLGPPTNEQFF. The CDR3 nucleotides read TGTGCCAGCAGCCTAGGGCCCCCGACCAATGAGCAGTTCTTC.

This clonotype was seen only a few times. The V and J genes are TRBV20-1 and TRBJ2-1; D is perhaps TRBD1 or TRBD2 (5 bases each). The CDR3 totals 16 residues. CDR1 and CDR2 (germline): DFQATT, SNEGSKA (reference sequence). Trimming pared 3 bases from V and 0 bases from J, leaving 15 bases between. The DNA for the CDR3 is TGCAGTGCTAGCGGGGAGACAGCGAGCTCCTACAATGAGCAGTTCTTC. Amino acids: CSASGETASSYNEQFF.

The count of this clonotype is one. V gene TRBV4-3 combines with J gene TRBJ2-2; 9 bases line up with TRBD1. Germline V CDR1 and CDR2: LGHNA, YSLEER. The J segment lost 3 bases and the V segment lost 0 bases, leaving 5 bases of the junction unmatched. The CDR3 is 17 amino acids. The CDR3: CASSQDRGTGHTGELFF. CDR3 sequence (DNA): TGCGCCAGCAGCCAAGATCGGGGGACAGGGCACACCGGGGAGCTGTTTTTT.

J is TRBJ2-3 and V is TRBV13; the D is unclear. The CDR3 has 15 amino acids. Germline V gene data show CDR1 as PRHDT and CDR2 as FYEKMQ (reference sequence). V lost 6 bases, J lost 1 base, and 14 bases lay in between. CDR3 sequence reads: CASSYPSAGTDTQYF. The CDR3 bases are TGTGCCAGCAGTTACCCCTCCGCCGGCACAGATACGCAGTATTTT.

The chain couples TRBV5-1 to TRBJ2-7; 7 bases are shared with TRBD1. The junction had 10 bases not matched to a gene; V was cut back by 3 bases and J by 7 bases. Germline values: CDR1 SGHRS, CDR2 YFSETQ. The CDR3 is made up of 14 amino acids. The CDR3 here is CASSWGRGRWEQYF. The CDR3 coding sequence is TGCGCCAGCAGCTGGGGTAGGGGGCGTTGGGAGCAGTACTTC.

The genes are TRBV12-3 or TRBV12-4 and TRBJ2-2, with D hard to call. V lost 6 bases and J lost 5, with 7 bases in between. The CDR3 sequence is 12 residues long. Here the CDR3 reads CASRLGTGELFF. In DNA form, the CDR3 reads TGTGCCAGCAGGCTAGGTACCGGGGAGCTGTTTTTT.

This clonotype was observed a few times. The chain uses TRBV2 and TRBJ2-1; D may be TRBD1 (5 bases). CDR1 and CDR2 (germline): SNHLY, FYNNEI. The V end was cut by 6 bases, the J end by 0 bases, with 15 bases between. The CDR3 spans 16 residues. For the CDR3, the DNA is TGTGCCAGCAGCCATCCAGGGTCCAGCTCCTACAATGAGCAGTTCTTC. Protein product: CASSHPGSSSYNEQFF.

This clonotype has just a few counts. V is TRBV24-1 and J is TRBJ2-1; the match to TRBD2 covers 10 bases. The CDR3 spans 20 residues. The V and J ends lost 0 bases and 0 bases, in that order; junction bases with no gene match: 10. Germline V gene sequence: CDR1 KGHDR, CDR2 SFDVKD. The CDR3 sequence: CATSDLGGAASGSSYNEQFF. DNA for the CDR3: TGTGCCACCAGTGATTTGGGGGGGGCGGCTAGCGGGAGCTCCTACAATGAGCAGTTCTTC.